Included here is one T cell receptor beta chain sequence, with context. This CDR3 has 14 amino acids. With 7 bases removed from V and 2 bases from J, the gap between germline ends came to 13 bases. Germline CDR1 and CDR2: MNHEY and SVGAGI. These data are taken from a study of blood T cell repertoires in COVID-19. Across the whole study: Nucleic acid was either cDNA or gDNA, and it came from T cells, B-cell-depleted T cells, or PBMCs.

Per the study methods: The assay estimated nucleated cells by amplifying reference gene primers. Here immunoSEQ multiplex PCR was the method, and the copy in TCRdb shows in-frame clones only, minus some. The V and J calls and the clone size are those of that table, but D and trimming were determined from the DNA. Of around 58,000 clones in the sample, roughly 80% were seen once. The participants were between roughly 18 and 90 years old and came from fewer than 25 US areas. Assignments of participants to cohorts depended upon their own reported clinical history. The receptor was derived from a woman in her thirties or forties with acute COVID-19. The specimen was PBMCs or T cells enriched from blood (not recorded which). The chain combines TRBV6-5 with TRBJ2-3, with a possible D match to TRBD1 (6 bases). The CDR3, as DNA: TGTGCCAGCATCACCGACAGGTCCACAGATACGCAGTATTTT. Encoded protein: CASITDRSTDTQYF.